Listed below are T cell receptor beta chains from one sample, sequenced in a study of T cell responses to AZD1222 COVID-19 vaccine. Clones were sequenced by immunoSEQ multiplex PCR, and TCRdb holds only the in-frame ones, with some missing. The repertoire has about 87,000 clones, 90% of them found once; the top ten carry over 7.5%. The sequences come from peripheral blood, collected on day 0 of AZD1222 vaccination. Receptors were obtained from an adult in good health. The CDR3 runs from the conserved cysteine through the conserved F or W. A D gene is named only where the DNA matches it firmly. Rows give clone size only sometimes, using once, few, many, or a class for an expanded clone.

D gene	V gene	clone size	J gene	CDR3 DNA	CDR3 protein
.	TRBV18	.	TRBJ1-2	TGTGCCAGCTCACCGCCCTTCCCCTCCGCTGGCTACACCTTC	CASSPPFPSAGYTF
.	TRBV7-9	.	TRBJ1-3	TGTGCCAGCAGCCCTACCGGAAGCTCTGGAAACACCATATATTTT	CASSPTGSSGNTIYF
.	TRBV25-1	.	TRBJ1-1	TGTGCCAGCAGTGTGGGAACAGGAGCTTTCTTT	CASSVGTGAFF
.	TRBV5-1	.	TRBJ2-5	TGCGCCAGCAGCCCAATCCTCCAAGAGACCCAGTACTTC	CASSPILQETQYF
TRBD1	TRBV7-9	few	TRBJ1-4	TGTGCCAGCAGCAATGGACAGGGAGCAACTAATGAAAAACTGTTTTTT	CASSNGQGATNEKLFF
TRBD2	TRBV5-1	.	TRBJ2-3	TGCGCCAGCTCAGCGGGGGGCCTCACCGATACGCAGTATTTT	CASSAGGLTDTQYF
TRBD1	TRBV27	.	TRBJ1-6	TGTGCCAGCAGTGACCCCCGACCGGGACAGGGGCCCTTCTCCTATAATTCACCCCTCCACTTT	CASSDPRPGQGPFSYNSPLHF
TRBD1	TRBV6-2/TRBV6-3	.	TRBJ1-1	TGTGCCAGCAGTTACTCGAGTCCTCCTACAGGGGCCAACACTGAAGCTTTCTTT	CASSYSSPPTGANTEAFF
TRBD1	TRBV7-2	.	TRBJ2-7	TGTGCCAGCAGCTTCCCGATCGGACAGGACGGGGAGCAGTACTTC	CASSFPIGQDGEQYF
.	TRBV5-1	.	TRBJ1-1	TGCGCCAGCAGCTTGGCCGATACAGCACGGACTGAAGCTTTCTTT	CASSLADTARTEAFF
TRBD2	TRBV5-1	.	TRBJ2-1	TGCGCCAGCAGCTTCAGCGGGGGGGGCAATGAGCAGTTCTTC	CASSFSGGGNEQFF
.	TRBV15	.	TRBJ1-3	TGTGCCACCAGCAGATTCCAGGGGACTGGAAACACCATATATTTT	CATSRFQGTGNTIYF
TRBD2	TRBV6-5	.	TRBJ2-3	TGTGCCAGCAGTTACTCTGGCGGGGGGCTCACAGATACGCAGTATTTT	CASSYSGGGLTDTQYF
.	TRBV19	.	TRBJ1-2	TGTGCCAGTAGTATAGAAGGCAGGGGATTCCATGGCTACACCTTC	CASSIEGRGFHGYTF
TRBD1	TRBV25-1	few	TRBJ2-7	TGTGCCAGCAGTGAAGGACAGGGGGTCTCCTACGAGCAGTACTTC	CASSEGQGVSYEQYF
.	TRBV9	.	TRBJ2-5	TGTGCCAGCAGCGTGGGTGGGATGGGCACGGCCCAAGAGACCCAGTACTTC	CASSVGGMGTAQETQYF
.	TRBV14	once	TRBJ1-4	TGTGCCAGCAGCAAAGGACTGATAGGTGAAAAACTGTTTTTT	CASSKGLIGEKLFF
TRBD1	TRBV7-8	.	TRBJ1-6	TGTGCCAGCAGCTTAGTTGGGACAGGGCCTTCACCCCTCCACTTT	CASSLVGTGPSPLHF
.	TRBV4-3	.	TRBJ2-3	TGCGCCAGCAGCCAAGACCGCGCGGGGAGGTCGGCAGATACGCAGTATTTT	CASSQDRAGRSADTQYF
.	TRBV5-1	.	TRBJ2-2	TGCGCCAGCAGCTCCGCAGGGGCCACCGGGGAGCTGTTTTTT	CASSSAGATGELFF
TRBD1	TRBV27	.	TRBJ2-7	TGTGCCAGCAGATCAAGGGGGCTTGAGCAGTACTTC	CASRSRGLEQYF
TRBD1	TRBV19	.	TRBJ1-2	TGTGCCAGTAGTATGGGACAGGGGATGGCTGGCTACACCTTC	CASSMGQGMAGYTF
.	TRBV27	.	TRBJ2-7	TGTGCCAGCAGTTCGGGGTTACGGCCCTACGAGCAGTACTTC	CASSSGLRPYEQYF
.	TRBV29-1	.	TRBJ1-1	TGCAGCGTTGTCCTGTTGAACACTGAAGCTTTCTTT	CSVVLLNTEAFF
TRBD1	TRBV7-7	.	TRBJ2-1	TGTGCTAGCAGCTTAGACAGGGGCCCCTACAATGAGCAGTTCTTC	CASSLDRGPYNEQFF
.	TRBV21-1	.	TRBJ2-7	TGTGCCAGCAGCAACCCACGGGGGGACAGGATCTCCTACGAGCAGTACTTC	CASSNPRGDRISYEQYF
.	TRBV4-2	.	TRBJ2-7	TGTGCCAGCAGCCAAGCGGCGGTTTCTTACGAGCAGTACTTC	CASSQAAVSYEQYF
.	TRBV6-2/TRBV6-3	.	TRBJ1-6	TGTGCCAGCAGTTTCGCGGGGAGTAATTCACCCCTCCACTTT	CASSFAGSNSPLHF
.	TRBV5-1	once	TRBJ1-3	TGCGCCAGCAGCACTAAGGGCCAGCTGGTTGGAAACACCATATATTTT	CASSTKGQLVGNTIYF
.	TRBV6-2/TRBV6-3	.	TRBJ1-2	TGTGCCAGCAGTTACGCCTTTTTCACAGGCCACCTTAACTATGGCTACACCTTC	CASSYAFFTGHLNYGYTF
TRBD2	TRBV7-2	.	TRBJ2-3	TGTGCCAGCAGCTTAGCCCAGCGGGGCAGCACAGATACGCAGTATTTT	CASSLAQRGSTDTQYF
TRBD1	TRBV19	.	TRBJ1-2	TGTGCCAGTAGTTTCCCGGGACAGTCTAACTATGGCTACACCTTC	CASSFPGQSNYGYTF
.	TRBV4-1	.	TRBJ1-1	TGCGCCAGCAGCCAAGTACCCTACAACCCTGGAGCTTTCTTT	CASSQVPYNPGAFF
TRBD1	TRBV5-1	.	TRBJ2-1	TGCGCCAGCAGCCCGTGGGTGGGGACAGGGGTCCCTCTATACAATGAGCAGTTCTTC	CASSPWVGTGVPLYNEQFF
.	TRBV27	.	TRBJ2-2	TGTGCCAGCACCTGGGGGGGGCCCAACACCGGGGAGCTGTTTTTT	CASTWGGPNTGELFF
.	TRBV7-9	.	TRBJ1-1	TGTGCCAGCAGCCGCCGAGCGATGAACACTGAAGCTTTCTTT	CASSRRAMNTEAFF
.	TRBV4-3	.	TRBJ2-3	TGCGCCAGCAGCCTCGACTCTGAAGTAACAGATACGCAGTATTTT	CASSLDSEVTDTQYF
TRBD2	TRBV6-2/TRBV6-3	.	TRBJ2-3	TGTGCCAGCCGCCATACTAGCGGGGCCGCAGATACGCAGTATTTT	CASRHTSGAADTQYF
TRBD1	TRBV5-1	.	TRBJ1-5	TGCGCCAGCAGCATGGGACAGGATAGCAATCAGCCCCAGCATTTT	CASSMGQDSNQPQHF
.	TRBV11-2	.	TRBJ1-2	TGTGCCAGCAGCTTAGGTCGAAAGTGGAATGGCTACACCTTC	CASSLGRKWNGYTF
.	TRBV6-5	.	TRBJ2-1	TGTGCCAGCAGTAGGGGGGCCTACAATGAGCAGTTCTTC	CASSRGAYNEQFF
TRBD1	TRBV5-1	.	TRBJ1-3	TGCGCCAGCAGCGTGGGGACAGTAGGAAACACCATATATTTT	CASSVGTVGNTIYF
TRBD2	TRBV9	few	TRBJ2-5	TGTGCCAGCAGCCCGGGGACTAGCGGGGGGGCCCCACAAGAGACCCAGTACTTC	CASSPGTSGGAPQETQYF
.	TRBV6-1	.	TRBJ2-2	TGTGCCAGCAGTGAGAACACCGGGGAGCTGTTTTTT	CASSENTGELFF
.	TRBV7-8	.	TRBJ2-4	TGTGCCAGCAGCTTAGGGCGGGTAGCCAAAAACATTCAGTACTTC	CASSLGRVAKNIQYF
TRBD1	TRBV6-1	.	TRBJ1-6	TGTGCCAGCAGTGAAGGTGACAGGGGACGGACACCCCTCCACTTT	CASSEGDRGRTPLHF
.	TRBV19	few	TRBJ2-3	TGTGCCAGTAGTATACGGATTTCAGATACGCAGTATTTT	CASSIRISDTQYF
.	TRBV3-1/TRBV3-2	.	TRBJ1-2	TGTGCCAGCTCCCTCAGGGTCCCCTATGGCTACACCTTC	CASSLRVPYGYTF
TRBD1	TRBV27	.	TRBJ1-4	TGTGCCAGCAGTTTACGTGACAGGGGAGAGAGAAAACTGTTTTTT	CASSLRDRGERKLFF
.	TRBV18	.	TRBJ1-2	TGTGCCAGCTCGGCAGGAGAAAGCTATGGCTACACCTTC	CASSAGESYGYTF
TRBD2	TRBV2	once	TRBJ2-2	TGTGCCAGCACGTCTAGCGGGGGTAACACCGGGGAGCTGTTTTTT	CASTSSGGNTGELFF